This record covers a single T cell receptor (beta chain). CDR1 SGHKS and CDR2 YYEKEE come from the germline V gene (reference sequence). V trimming: 2 bases; J trimming: 3 bases; junction bases outside the gene matches: 7. The CDR3 is made up of 16 amino acids. The sample is drawn from a study of control samples from healthy donors and cancer patients. TCRdb keeps only in-frame clones here, not all; method: immunoSEQ multiplex PCR. Among about 98,000 clones, approximately 80% were seen once, and the ten largest hold about 10%. J is TRBJ2-3 and V is TRBV5-5; 9 bases align to TRBD2. The sample comprised blood. This clonotype originated in a woman aged 30 to 39 in good health. The CDR3 nucleotides read TGTGCCAGCAGCTTTGCCCTAGCGGGGAAAACAGATACGCAGTATTTT. It codes for CASSFALAGKTDTQYF.